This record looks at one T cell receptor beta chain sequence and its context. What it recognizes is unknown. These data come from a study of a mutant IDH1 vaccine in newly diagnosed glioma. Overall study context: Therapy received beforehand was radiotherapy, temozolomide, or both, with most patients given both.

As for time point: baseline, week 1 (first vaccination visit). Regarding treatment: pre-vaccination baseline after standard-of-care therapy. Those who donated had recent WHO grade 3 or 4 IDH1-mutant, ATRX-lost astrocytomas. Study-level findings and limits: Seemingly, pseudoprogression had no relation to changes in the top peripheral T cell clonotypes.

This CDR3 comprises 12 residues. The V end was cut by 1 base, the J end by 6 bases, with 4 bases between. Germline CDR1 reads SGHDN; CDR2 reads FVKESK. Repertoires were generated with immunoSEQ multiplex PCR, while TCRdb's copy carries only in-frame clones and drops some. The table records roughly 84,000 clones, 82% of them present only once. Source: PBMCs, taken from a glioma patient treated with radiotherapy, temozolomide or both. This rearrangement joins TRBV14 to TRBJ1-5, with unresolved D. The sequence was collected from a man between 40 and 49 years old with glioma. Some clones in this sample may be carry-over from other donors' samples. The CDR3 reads CASSQAGQPQHF. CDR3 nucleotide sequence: TGTGCCAGCAGCCAAGCGGGTCAGCCCCAGCATTTT.